A selection of T cell receptor beta chains follows, all from one sample in a study of blood T cells in healthy people across ages. TCRdb re-derived calls from the 5' RACE reads in MiXCR, one entry per CDR3 protein. The sample consists of about 1.7 million distinct CDR3 sequences, 28% of them appearing once. The material sequenced was blood. The receptors were gathered from a woman aged 30 to 39 in good health. The CDR3 runs from the conserved cysteine through the conserved F or W. The D gene is left open where the match is weak. Rows may omit the clone size; those that give it use once, few, many or a size class.

abundance	v_gene	j_gene	d_gene	CDR3aa	CDR3nt
many	TRBV10-2	TRBJ2-7	TRBD2	CASSEGSGIKQYF	TGCGCCAGCAGTGAGGGTAGCGGGATAAAGCAGTACTTC
.	TRBV5-5	TRBJ1-3	.	CASAIGGSGNTIYF	TGTGCCAGCGCGATTGGGGGTTCTGGAAACACCATATATTTT
few	TRBV3-1	TRBJ2-3	.	CASSQSDYTDTQYF	TGTGCCAGCAGCCAGTCCGACTACACAGATACGCAGTATTTT
.	TRBV12-3/TRBV12-4	TRBJ2-3	.	CASSRRTTGRADAQYF	TGTGCCAGCAGTCGCCGAACAACTGGTAGGGCAGATGCGCAGTATTTT
.	TRBV5-1	TRBJ2-7	.	CAKFWPLEPSSYEQYF	TGCGCCAAATTTTGGCCTCTGGAGCCTAGTTCCTACGAGCAGTACTTC
.	TRBV6-1	TRBJ2-3	TRBD2	CASTRPRLAGALSTDKQYF	TGTGCCAGCACCCGACCGAGACTAGCGGGGGCCCTTAGCACAGATAAGCAGTATTTT
few	TRBV10-3	TRBJ2-5	TRBD1	CAISLDRDGKTQYF	TGTGCCATCAGTCTCGACAGGGATGGGAAGACCCAGTACTTC
few	TRBV20-1	TRBJ1-2	TRBD1	CSAAGTGKGYTF	TGCAGTGCTGCCGGGACAGGGAAAGGCTACACCTTC
many	TRBV18	TRBJ2-7	.	CASSPESYEQYF	TGTGCCAGCAGTCCTGAGAGCTACGAGCAGTACTTC
many	TRBV5-1	TRBJ2-1	TRBD2	CASSPMTSGGRGEQFF	TGCGCCAGCAGCCCTATGACTAGCGGGGGCCGGGGGGAGCAGTTCTTC
few	TRBV27	TRBJ2-3	TRBD2	CASSLPTSGGTDTQYF	TGTGCCAGCAGTTTGCCGACTAGCGGGGGGACCGATACGCAGTATTTT
many	TRBV5-1	TRBJ1-4	.	CASSLDGSWNEKLFF	TGCGCCAGCAGCTTAGACGGGAGTTGGAATGAAAAACTGTTTTTT
many	TRBV20-1	TRBJ2-7	.	CSASWDAGSTYEQYF	TGCAGTGCTAGCTGGGATGCGGGATCCACCTACGAGCAGTACTTC
few	TRBV14	TRBJ1-2	.	CASSPVTDYGYTF	TGTGCCAGCAGCCCCGTCACTGACTATGGCTACACCTTC
.	TRBV18	TRBJ2-3	TRBD2	CASSPDAAGGSDTQYF	TGTGCCAGCTCCCCAGATGCAGCGGGAGGTTCAGATACGCAGTATTTT
many	TRBV28	TRBJ2-1	.	CASSPTRGQFF	TGTGCCAGCAGTCCAACTCGGGGGCAGTTCTTC
.	TRBV28	TRBJ2-3	.	CAGTQSTDTQYF	TGTGCCGGCACCCAAAGCACAGATACGCAGTATTTT